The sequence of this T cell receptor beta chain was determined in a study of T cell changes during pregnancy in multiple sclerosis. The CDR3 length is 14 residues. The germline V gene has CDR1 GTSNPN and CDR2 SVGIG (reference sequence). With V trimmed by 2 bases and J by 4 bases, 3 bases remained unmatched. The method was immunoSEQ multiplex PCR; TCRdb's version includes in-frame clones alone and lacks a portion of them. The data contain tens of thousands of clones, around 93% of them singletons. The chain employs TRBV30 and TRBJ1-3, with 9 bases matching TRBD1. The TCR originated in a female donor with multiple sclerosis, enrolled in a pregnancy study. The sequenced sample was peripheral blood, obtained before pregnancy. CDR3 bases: TGTGCCTGGAGTACAGGGGGCGGGGGAAACACCATATATTTT. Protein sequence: CAWSTGGGGNTIYF.